The 20 T cell receptor beta chains below all came from one sample that was sequenced in a study of blood T cell repertoires in COVID-19. Libraries were prepared by immunoSEQ multiplex PCR; TCRdb keeps only in-frame clonotypes and omits some of them. The profile shows around 90,000 clones, about 82% of them singletons. The sequencing sample was made of peripheral blood. The receptor source for this set is a woman aged 65 to 85 with active or convalescent COVID-19.

V and J are TRBV28 and TRBJ1-2; D not resolved. CDR3 length equals 15 residues. The V end was cut by 7 bases, the J end by 0 bases, with 15 bases between. Germline V gives CDR1 MDHEN, CDR2 SYDVKM. CDR3 loop: CASKVGSESNYGYTF. The CDR3 DNA reads as TGTGCCAGCAAGGTCGGGTCGGAATCTAACTATGGCTACACCTTC.

This sequence joins TRBV6-1 and TRBJ1-2; unclear D gene. V lost 2 bases to trimming and J lost 5 bases, with 9 bases between them. Germline V CDR1 and CDR2: MNHNS, SASEGT. The CDR3 runs 13 residues. The DNA of the CDR3 is TGTGCCAGCAGTGAATATCGTTTTTATGGCTACACCTTC. Translating it yields CASSEYRFYGYTF.

The genes are TRBV4-3 and TRBJ1-1; D might be TRBD1 (5 bases). The V and J ends lost 3 bases and 6 bases respectively, with 14 bases between them. CDR3 length: 14 amino acids. Germline V gene lookup returns CDR1 LGHNA and CDR2 YSLEER. CDR3 DNA: TGCGCCAGCAGCCAGGTCGGGACTGCCCCTGAAGCTTTCTTT. This sequence encodes CASSQVGTAPEAFF.

The genes are TRBV27 and TRBJ1-5; D may be TRBD1 (5 bases). Trimming removed 3 bases from V and 2 bases from J, with 11 bases in between. Germline CDR1 and CDR2: MNHEY and SMNVEV (reference sequence). The CDR3 loop spans 15 amino acids. This CDR3 is CASSFQGTGNQPQHF. The CDR3, as DNA: TGTGCCAGCAGTTTCCAGGGTACGGGCAATCAGCCCCAGCATTTT.

The chain joins TRBV7-2 to TRBJ1-2; D remains ambiguous. Per germline, CDR1 SGHTA and CDR2 FQGNSA. This CDR3 is built from 14 residues. V dropped 4 bases and J dropped 0 bases, with 9 bases sitting between them. CDR3: CASSSRLPNYGYTF. The CDR3 DNA sequence: TGTGCCAGCAGCTCCCGACTACCTAACTATGGCTACACCTTC.

The chain is built from TRBV18 and TRBJ2-7, with a weak D call TRBD1 (6 bases). V was clipped by 1 base and J by 7 bases, with 8 bases between them. Germline V CDR1 and CDR2: KGHSH, LQKENI. The CDR3 is 12 residues long. CDR3 sequence reads: CASSPQGEEQYF. The CDR3 bases are TGTGCCAGCTCACCACAGGGGGAAGAGCAGTACTTC. Full variable domain (remainder filled in from reference TRBV18 and TRBJ2-7): NAGVMQNPRHLVRRRGQEARLRCSPMKGHSHVYWYRQLPEEGLKFMVYLQKENIIDESGMPKERFSAEFPKEGPSILRIQQVVRGDSAAYFCASSPQGEEQYFGPGTRLTVT.

V gene TRBV6-5 combines with J gene TRBJ1-1, with D maybe TRBD1 (6 bases). Germline assignment: CDR1 MNHEY and CDR2 SVGAGI. The CDR3 loop spans 14 amino acids. V lost 7 bases to trimming and J lost 4 bases, with 16 bases between them. The CDR3 DNA follows: TGTGCCAGCAACCCAGGGGTCGGGCGCACTGAAGCTTTCTTT. It encodes CASNPGVGRTEAFF.

The chain combines TRBV6-5 with TRBJ1-3; 9 nucleotides line up with TRBD1. The V and J ends lost 4 bases and 0 bases, in that order; junction bases with no gene match: 4. Germline V lookup: CDR1 MNHEY, CDR2 SVGAGI. There are 16 residues in the CDR3. This CDR3 is CASSSDRGSSGNTIYF. The CDR3 bases are TGTGCCAGCAGTTCCGACAGGGGGAGCTCTGGAAACACCATATATTTT.

The V and J genes are TRBV21-1 and TRBJ1-5; TRBD1 reflects the table's D call only, with no check against the DNA. TRBV21-1 is marked as a pseudogene. The CDR3 is 18 amino acids. The CDR3 reads CASSKGSGDRGFPQPQHF. DNA of the CDR3: TGTGCCAGCAGCAAGGGGAGTGGGGACAGGGGATTTCCTCAGCCCCAGCATTTT.

The V call is TRBV6-6, the J call TRBJ2-3; D may be TRBD2 (5 bases). This CDR3 has 13 residues. V was pared by 8 bases and J by 2 bases, with 11 bases between. Looked up from germline, CDR1 is MNHNY and CDR2 is SVGAGI (reference sequence). As DNA, the CDR3 is TGTGCCAGCCGGGCCGGGAACACAGATACGCAGTATTTT. It is translated as CASRAGNTDTQYF.

V is TRBV19 and J is TRBJ1-4, with TRBD1 as a possible D gene (5 bases). The CDR3 totals 13 residues. The V gene's germline CDR1 is LNHDA and CDR2 SQIVND (reference sequence). V was trimmed by 10 bases and J by 6 bases, leaving 15 bases between them. This CDR3 is CATSLGGDEKLFF. The DNA for the CDR3 is TGTGCCACCTCCCTGGGAGGGGATGAAAAACTGTTTTTT. The whole variable domain, remainder taken from reference TRBV19 and TRBJ1-4, is DGGITQSPKYLFRKEGQNVTLSCEQNLNHDAMYWYRQDPGQGLRLIYYSQIVNDFQKGDIAEGYSVSREKKESFPLTVTSAQKNPTAFYLCATSLGGDEKLFFGSGTQLSVL.

This chain joins TRBV7-2 and TRBJ2-1; TRBD2 aligns across 8 bases. The CDR3 is 17 amino acids. Germline CDR1 SGHTA, CDR2 FQGNSA. V dropped 2 bases and J dropped 4; count of bases not matched to a gene: 10. The CDR3 DNA reads TGTGCCAGCAGCTTAAGCGGGGGCCTCGAGTTGTACAATGAGCAGTTCTTC. Protein sequence: CASSLSGGLELYNEQFF.

The chain employs TRBV4-3 and TRBJ2-4; 12 bases are shared with TRBD2. The V and J ends lost 0 bases and 6 bases, in that order; junction bases with no gene match: 6. In germline, CDR1 is LGHNA, CDR2 YSLEER. The CDR3 totals 17 residues. This chain's CDR3 is CASSQDPSGGAGNIQYF. The DNA for the CDR3 is TGCGCCAGCAGCCAAGATCCTAGCGGGGGGGCTGGAAACATTCAGTACTTC.

CDR3 nucleotides: TGTGCCAGCAGCATGAACCGGGGCACAGATACGCAGTATTTT. This codes for CASSMNRGTDTQYF. The V gene is TRBV5-6, the J gene TRBJ2-3; D not resolved. Germline-derived CDR1 and CDR2 are SGHDT and YYEEEE. Trimming took off 4 bases at V and 1 base at J, with 10 bases between the two ends. This CDR3 is 14 amino acids long.

This CDR3 reads CASSFPFSANEKLFF. The CDR3 DNA reads as TGTGCCAGCAGCTTCCCGTTTTCTGCTAATGAAAAACTGTTTTTT. V gene TRBV7-9 combines with J gene TRBJ1-4; no clear D. Germline CDR1 SEHNR, CDR2 FQNEAQ (reference sequence). This CDR3 has 15 residues. V gave up 3 bases and J gave up 3 bases, with 11 bases separating them. The complete variable domain, with remaining parts taken from reference TRBV7-9 and TRBJ1-4, reads DTGVSQNPRHKITKRGQNVTFRCDPISEHNRLYWYRQTLGQGPEFLTYFQNEAQLEKSRLLSDRFSAERPKGSFSTLEIQRTEQGDSAMYLCASSFPFSANEKLFFGSGTQLSVL.

The rearrangement links TRBV11-3 to TRBJ2-7; no definite D call. Germline CDR1 reads SGHNT; CDR2 reads YENEEA. V was trimmed by 5 bases and J by 6 bases, leaving 14 bases between them. This CDR3 spans 13 amino acids. The CDR3 region has the DNA TGTGCCAGCAGCGTGAACTTTCTTGGCGAGCAGTACTTC. Encoded protein: CASSVNFLGEQYF.

The gene calls are TRBV5-4 and TRBJ2-3; 9 bases align to TRBD2. Germline V gene data show CDR1 as SGHNT and CDR2 as YYREEE (reference sequence). CDR3 length equals 17 residues. V gave up 4 bases and J gave up 0 bases; unmatched junction bases: 9. CDR3 region: CASSPAGGPSSTDTQYF. The DNA of the CDR3 is TGTGCCAGCAGCCCAGCGGGGGGCCCCTCGAGCACAGATACGCAGTATTTT.

The chain uses TRBV5-4 and TRBJ1-4; D may be TRBD1 (6 bases). V was clipped by 4 bases and J by 8 bases, with 18 bases between them. Germline values: CDR1 SGHNT, CDR2 YYREEE (reference sequence). The CDR3 extends over 15 amino acids. CDR3 region: CASSPGLGAYEKLFF. CDR3 coding DNA: TGTGCCAGCAGCCCTGGGCTGGGGGCGTACGAAAAACTGTTTTTT.

The chain combines TRBV4-1 with TRBJ1-4; 7 positions agree with TRBD1. V trimming: 4 bases; J trimming: 5 bases; junction bases outside the gene matches: 7. This CDR3 is 15 amino acids long. Looked up from germline, CDR1 is MGHRA and CDR2 is YSYEKL. The CDR3 DNA reads TGCGCCAGCAGCCGGACCGGGACAGTAAATGAAAAACTGTTTTTT. It translates to CASSRTGTVNEKLFF.

The chain combines TRBV28 with TRBJ1-5, with D perhaps matching TRBD1 (5 bases). V dropped 7 bases and J dropped 3 bases, with 10 bases sitting between them. This CDR3 spans 13 amino acids. In germline, CDR1 is MDHEN, CDR2 SYDVKM. Here the CDR3 reads CASTMDNNQPQHF. The CDR3, as DNA: TGTGCCAGCACCATGGACAACAATCAGCCCCAGCATTTT. Supplemented by reference TRBV28 and TRBJ1-5, the full variable domain reads DVKVTQSSRYLVKRTGEKVFLECVQDMDHENMFWYRQDPGLGLRLIYFSYDVKMKEKGDIPEGYSVSREKKERFSLILESASTNQTSMYLCASTMDNNQPQHFGDGTRLSIL.